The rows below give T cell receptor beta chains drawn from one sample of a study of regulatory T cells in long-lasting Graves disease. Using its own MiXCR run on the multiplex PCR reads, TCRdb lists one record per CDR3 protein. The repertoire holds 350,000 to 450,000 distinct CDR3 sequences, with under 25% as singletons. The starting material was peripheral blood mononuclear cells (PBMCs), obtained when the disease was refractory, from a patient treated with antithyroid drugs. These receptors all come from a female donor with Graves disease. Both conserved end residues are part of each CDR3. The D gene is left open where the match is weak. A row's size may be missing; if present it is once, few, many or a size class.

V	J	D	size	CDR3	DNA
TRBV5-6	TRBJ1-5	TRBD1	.	CASSQSTGQESNQPQHF	TGTGCCAGCAGCCAAAGTACCGGACAGGAAAGCAATCAGCCCCAGCATTTT
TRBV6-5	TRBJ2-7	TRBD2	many	CASSYFSGGPYEQYF	TGTGCCAGCAGTTACTTTTCGGGAGGGCCCTACGAGCAGTACTTC
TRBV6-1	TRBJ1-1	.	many	CASNTGTTKAFF	TGTGCCAGCAATACCGGGACCACCAAAGCTTTCTTT
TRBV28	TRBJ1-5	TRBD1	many	CASRSPPGQNSNQPQHF	TGTGCCAGCAGATCTCCCCCGGGACAGAATAGCAATCAGCCCCAGCATTTT
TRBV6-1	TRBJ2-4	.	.	CASSEAPGPNIQYF	TGTGCCAGCAGTGAAGCCCCCGGCCCGAACATTCAGTACTTC
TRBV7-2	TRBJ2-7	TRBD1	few	CASSLAPPGQGSKYEQYF	TGTGCCAGCAGCTTAGCCCCCCCCGGACAGGGGTCAAAATACGAGCAGTACTTC
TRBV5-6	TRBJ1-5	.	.	CASSLFSGISNQPQHF	TGTGCCAGCAGCTTGTTTTCAGGGATTAGCAATCAGCCCCAGCATTTT
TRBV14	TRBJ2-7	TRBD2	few	CASSRLTSGRYYEQYF	TGTGCCAGCAGCCGCCTGACTAGCGGGCGATACTACGAGCAGTACTTC
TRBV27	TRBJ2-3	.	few	CASSPSTHRDTQYF	TGTGCCAGCAGTCCATCAACCCACAGAGATACGCAGTATTTT
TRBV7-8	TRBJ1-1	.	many	CASSLTRALETDTEAFF	TGTGCCAGCAGCTTAACTAGGGCTCTAGAAACGGACACTGAAGCTTTCTTT
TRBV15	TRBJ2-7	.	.	CATSRDLLSYEQYF	TGTGCCACCAGCAGAGATCTCTTGTCCTACGAGCAGTACTTC
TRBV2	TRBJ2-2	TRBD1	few	CASGGMGQGASGELFF	TGTGCCAGCGGGGGGATGGGACAGGGGGCGTCCGGGGAGCTGTTTTTT
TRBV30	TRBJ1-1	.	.	CAWSVRQGWGEAFF	TGTGCCTGGAGTGTACGCCAGGGATGGGGTGAAGCTTTCTTT